Sequencing of this TCR beta chain was carried out in a study of PD-1 blockade in classical Hodgkin lymphoma. Trimming shortened V by 2 bases and J by 4 bases, and 9 bases separated the two germline ends. Germline loops: CDR1 MNHEY, CDR2 SVGAGI. This CDR3 contains 14 residues. TCRdb keeps only in-frame clones here, not all; method: immunoSEQ multiplex PCR. The sample consists of about 20,000 clones, more than 60% of them appearing once. Relapse was seen in all patients after autologous stem cell transplantation, and brentuximab vedotin exposure was variable. Best outcomes ranged across complete response, partial response and progressive disease.

The chain is built from TRBV6-5 and TRBJ1-5; D gene unclear. The clonotype was recovered from a human donor with classical Hodgkin lymphoma. The sequences come from peripheral blood mononuclear cells (PBMCs), collected before the second cycle of nivolumab. In DNA, the CDR3 is TGTGCCAGCAGTTACGACCCACAAAATCAGCCCCAGCATTTT. Amino acids: CASSYDPQNQPQHF.